This T cell receptor (beta chain) was recorded in a study of shared clonotypes between healthy human individuals (dated by TCRdb to about 2020). About the study as a whole: A couple of women and a few men aged 18 to 49 years were included in the cohort. For each donor, CD4 naive and CD4 memory were each run on three plates, CD8 naive on two plates, and CD8 memory on one plate. To estimate repertoire size and how much clonotypes are shared between individuals, the study performed deep sequencing of blood TCR repertoires from roughly five healthy adults. To increase sequencing depth and limit assay-specific biases, different laboratories used diverse techniques to prepare libraries and sequence TCR repertoires. Leukapheresis yielded between about 0.94 and 9 billion PBMCs per donor.

As encoded in the germline V gene, CDR1 is SGHTA while CDR2 is FQGNSA. From V the trimming removes 1 base and from J it removes 12 bases, while the gene matches leave 11 bases of the junction unaccounted for. Inclusive of the bounding cysteine and phenylalanine, the CDR3 is 15 residues long. The read is trimmed to its CDR3 DNA, 45 bases read in frame from base 1. Donors were healthy HIV-negative adults with no recently reported acute infections or vaccinations. All donors were Caucasian adults living in Nashville, Tennessee, USA. CD4+ T cells were enriched through magnetic negative selection, after which naive cells were positively selected on CD45RA and the remaining negative fraction served as the memory subset. After blood collection by leukapheresis, PBMCs were isolated using Ficoll-Histopaque density gradient centrifugation and then cryopreserved in the vapor phase of liquid nitrogen. Analytical flow cytometry was used to check the purity and quantity of each magnetically sorted T cell population. Genomic DNA was isolated from each sorted fraction and quantified by UV absorbance on a Nanodrop 2000c.

Using the deep immunoSEQ assay, multiplex PCR amplified TCR CDR3 regions from genomic DNA. Genomic DNA extracted from each cell subset was distributed evenly over all wells of several immunoSEQ 96-well plates, and each plate served as one replicate. Each replicate PCR for sorted subsets received about 220 ng genomic DNA, equal to tens of thousands of T cell genomes. Purified libraries were quantified with a Qubit 3.0 fluorometer, sized on a Bioanalyzer 2100, and re-quantified with the KAPA Library Quantification kit. Every immunoSEQ 96-well plate was sequenced on a separate single-read 150-cycle Illumina NextSeq 550 flow cell. Processing in the source paper ran as follows. Because the immunoSEQ output held only junctional sequences and lacked quality scores, the filtering could not match the filtering applied to full-length reads. Sequences were annotated with PyIR, a Python wrapper for IgBLAST v1.9, and V/J genes and CDR3 were assigned using IMGT germline references. Reads were removed for weak V/J assignments (E-value above 1e-6), missing CDR3, stop codons, out-of-frame junctions, or ambiguous translated residues. V3J clonotypes were defined as sequences sharing the same inferred V gene, J gene, and CDR3 amino acid sequence. Percentage overlap between repertoires was computed as shared unique clonotypes divided by the size of the smaller repertoire. Richness of each repertoire was evaluated using RTK rarefaction, the Chao1 estimator, and Recon v2.1 estimates of unobserved clonotypes. Generation probabilities were computed with OLGA for all TCRbeta clonotypes obtained by the gDNA method from a handful of donors. TCRdb holds this immuneACCESS table with in-frame rearrangements only. Some clones are missing; in checked studies, unresolved V genes explain under half, and the rest has no known cause. V, J and clone size are those of that table, while D and trimming were read from the DNA. This sample comprises some 2.4 million clones, 80% to 95% of them detected only once. The top ten clones comprise around 0.37% of the sample.

Findings and caveats that apply to the study as a whole: Rarefaction of sorted-subset datasets indicated incomplete sequencing despite the large sequencing depth. Across a few donors, 5% to 6% of naive CD4, 3.5% of naive CD8, approximately 2.5% of memory CD4, and around 0.4% of memory CD8 clonotypes were shared. Higher generation probabilities were observed for clonotypes shared by all four sorted-subset donors than for non-shared clonotypes. Larger estimated clonotype richness was generally found for naive subsets than for memory subsets. Sampling was limited to blood, and TCR repertoires in tissue likely differ from TCR repertoires in blood. The genetic and exposure-history diversity represented was limited by the small number of donors. Based on pairwise subsampling, the degree of clonotype sharing among donors was expected to be affected by sequencing depth.

Notes on this clone: Its recognized antigen is unknown. Within one base of it there is no much larger clone, and no base qualities were kept.

The source material was naive CD4+ T cells from PBMCs. Sample cell subset or site, as interpreted from the label and publication: CD45RA+ positively selected. This receptor chain uses TRBV7-2 and TRBJ2-1; 8 bases in the middle match TRBD2. The receptor was isolated from a man in his late teens or twenties in good health. Some clones in this sample may be carry-over from other donors' samples. The CDR3 is CASSLGPLAGPGQFF. The nucleotide sequence reads as follows: TGTGCCAGCAGCTTAGGTCCGCTAGCGGGTCCAGGGCAGTTCTTC.